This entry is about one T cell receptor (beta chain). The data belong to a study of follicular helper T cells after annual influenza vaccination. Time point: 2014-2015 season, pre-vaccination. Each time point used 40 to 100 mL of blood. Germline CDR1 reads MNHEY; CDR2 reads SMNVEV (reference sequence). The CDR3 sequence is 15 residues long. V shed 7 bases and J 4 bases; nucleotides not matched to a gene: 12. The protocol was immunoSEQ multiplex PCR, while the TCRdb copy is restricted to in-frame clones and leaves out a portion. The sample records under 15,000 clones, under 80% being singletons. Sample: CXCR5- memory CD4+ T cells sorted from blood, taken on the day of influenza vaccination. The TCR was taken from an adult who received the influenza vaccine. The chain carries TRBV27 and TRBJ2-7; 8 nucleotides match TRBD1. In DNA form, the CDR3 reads TGTGCCAGCACTGTTTTGGTATACAGGGGGTACGAGCAGTACTTC. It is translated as CASTVLVYRGYEQYF.